These 2 T cell receptor beta chains were all obtained from the same sample, sequenced in a study of T cell responses to AZD1222 COVID-19 vaccine. TCRdb keeps only in-frame clones here, not all; method: immunoSEQ multiplex PCR. The sample has 150,000 or so clones; approximately 90% are singletons. Sequenced here: peripheral blood, sampled on day 0 of AZD1222 vaccination. The origin of the receptors is an adult in good health.

The chain recombines TRBV19 with TRBJ2-7, with TRBD1 identical over 7 bases. Germline values: CDR1 LNHDA, CDR2 SQIVND (reference sequence). J was trimmed by 2 bases and V by 5 bases; bases with no gene match: 12. This CDR3 has 16 amino acids. CDR3 sequence: CASSARVGQKAYEQYF. Here the CDR3 DNA reads TGTGCCAGTAGTGCCAGAGTGGGACAGAAAGCCTACGAGCAGTACTTC.

This chain uses TRBV5-1 with TRBJ2-5, with 7 bases matching TRBD1. This CDR3 contains 13 residues. In germline, CDR1 is SGHRS, CDR2 YFSETQ. Trimming took 6 bases from V and 0 from J; bases not matched to a gene: 2. For the CDR3, the DNA is TGCGCCAGCACAACAGGGGACCAAGAGACCCAGTACTTC. This codes for CASTTGDQETQYF.